Below are 15 T cell receptor beta chains sequenced from a single sample in a study of T-cell memory formation after mild COVID-19. MiXCR was run by TCRdb on the 5' RACE reads, yielding one entry per CDR3 protein. The sample lists around 310,000 distinct CDR3 sequences, approximately 22% occurring once. What was sequenced was PBMCs or a T cell subset sorted from them (not recorded which). The source of these receptors is a man aged 18 to 29 who had mild COVID-19 (a few samples of this study predate the infection). Cell type and time point are not known.

The chain uses TRBV7-6 and TRBJ2-7, with TRBD2 identical over 7 bases. V trimming: 0 bases; J trimming: 5 bases; junction bases outside the gene matches: 13. Germline V CDR1 and CDR2: SGHVS, FNYEAQ. This CDR3 contains 17 residues. The DNA of the CDR3 is TGTGCCAGCAGCTTAGCGGGATTTTGGGCTCGGGGGGACGAGCAGTACTTC. Translating it yields CASSLAGFWARGDEQYF.

This clonotype occurred once. The V gene is TRBV4-3, the J gene TRBJ2-3; 9 bases fit TRBD2. Germline V gene data show CDR1 as LGHNA and CDR2 as YSLEER. This CDR3 contains 16 residues. Germline trimming cut 0 bases from V and 4 bases from J; bases unmatched to any gene: 5. CDR3 sequence (DNA): TGCGCCAGCAGCCAAGATCTGCAGCGGGGGGCAGATACGCAGTATTTT. Its protein is CASSQDLQRGADTQYF.

The chain uses TRBV4-1 and TRBJ2-7, with D hard to call. This CDR3 comprises 12 residues. The V and J ends lost 0 bases and 5 bases respectively, with 5 bases between them. In germline, CDR1 is MGHRA, CDR2 YSYEKL. CDR3 region: CASSQEINEQYF. The CDR3 DNA sequence: TGCGCCAGCAGCCAAGAAATTAACGAGCAGTACTTC.

CDR3 loop: CASSQARDRGYEKLFF. The DNA for the CDR3 is TGCGCCAGCAGCCAAGCCCGTGACAGGGGGTATGAAAAACTGTTTTTT. The V and J genes are TRBV4-3 and TRBJ1-4; 9 bases line up with TRBD1. Unmatched junction bases numbered 6, after V lost 1 base and J lost 6 bases. CDR3 size: 16 residues. In germline, CDR1 is LGHNA, CDR2 YSLEER.

J is TRBJ2-5 and V is TRBV7-2; D unresolved. Germline values: CDR1 SGHTA, CDR2 FQGNSA. The CDR3 covers 14 residues. The V gene lost 8 bases and the J gene lost 2 bases, with 15 bases spanning the gap. The CDR3 sequence is CASDPTNGQETQYF. The CDR3 DNA reads TGTGCCAGCGATCCTACTAACGGGCAAGAGACCCAGTACTTC.

This clonotype was detected only a few times. This chain links TRBV27 with TRBJ2-7; D may be TRBD1 (6 bases). This CDR3 region has 16 residues. The V gene's germline CDR1 is MNHEY and CDR2 SMNVEV (reference sequence). Trimming cost V 0 bases and J 3 bases, with 15 bases left between them. The CDR3 nucleotides are TGTGCCAGCAGTTTATCGGGGGCGGTCGGATTCTACGAGCAGTACTTC. It encodes CASSLSGAVGFYEQYF.

The chain employs TRBV5-1 and TRBJ2-2, with 7 bases lining up with TRBD1. This CDR3 has 15 residues. Looked up from germline, CDR1 is SGHRS and CDR2 is YFSETQ. The trim removed 1 base at V and 5 bases at J, leaving 5 bases unmatched. The CDR3 nucleotides are TGCGCCAGCAGCTTGTTACCCAGGGGGACCGGGGAGCTGTTTTTT. Translated: CASSLLPRGTGELFF. The full variable domain, its missing parts supplied by reference TRBV5-1 and TRBJ2-2, is KAGVTQTPRYLIKTRGQQVTLSCSPISGHRSVSWYQQTPGQGLQFLFEYFSETQRNKGNFPGRFSGRQFSNSRSEMNVSTLELGDSALYLCASSLLPRGTGELFFGEGSRLTVL.

This clonotype was seen a few times. The chain combines TRBV15 with TRBJ1-5; possible D gene TRBD1, 5 bases. Germline CDR1 LNHNV, CDR2 YYDKDF (reference sequence). This CDR3 has 16 amino acids. The ends were cut back, 5 bases at V and 0 bases at J, with 14 bases in the middle. The CDR3 loop reads CATSPRGLYSNQPQHF. The DNA of the CDR3 is TGTGCCACCAGCCCCCGGGGCCTGTATAGCAATCAGCCCCAGCATTTT.

This clonotype was recorded a few times. The V call is TRBV18, the J call TRBJ1-5; 8 positions match TRBD1. V shed 3 bases, J shed 3 bases, and the junction held 4 bases outside the gene matches. The CDR3 totals 15 residues. Germline V gives CDR1 KGHSH, CDR2 LQKENI. The CDR3 is CASSPIQGDNQPQHF. The CDR3 region has the DNA TGTGCCAGCTCACCCATACAGGGGGACAATCAGCCCCAGCATTTT.

Written as DNA, the CDR3 is TGTGCCAGCAGTGCCCCGTCTCGAGACAAAAACATTCAGTACTTC. Its translation: CASSAPSRDKNIQYF. The chain has TRBV6-2 or TRBV6-3 and TRBJ2-4; D is ambiguous. The CDR3 length is 15 residues. V gave up 5 bases and J gave up 3 bases, with 14 bases separating them. The germline CDR1 and CDR2 sequences are MNHEY and SVGEGT.

V usage is TRBV18 and J usage is TRBJ2-2, with D unclear. CDR1 is KGHSH and CDR2 is LQKENI in the germline V gene. This CDR3 has 14 residues. Trimming removed 3 bases from V and 4 bases from J, with 9 bases in between. DNA of the CDR3: TGTGCCAGCTCACCGCGAACTTTCACCGGGGAGCTGTTTTTT. Translation: CASSPRTFTGELFF.

The CDR3 region has the DNA TGTGCCAGCAGCCAACGGGACGGAGGAATCTATGGCTACACCTTC. Protein: CASSQRDGGIYGYTF. The chain has TRBV4-2 and TRBJ1-2; weak D call: TRBD1 (5 bases). Germline V gene lookup returns CDR1 LGHNA and CDR2 YNFKEQ. V lost 2 bases to trimming and J lost 4 bases, with 14 bases between them. The CDR3 is 15 residues long.

This rearrangement joins TRBV7-2 to TRBJ1-3, with a tentative D call TRBD1 (6 bases). The CDR3 extends over 15 amino acids. V was trimmed by 5 bases and J by 2 bases, leaving 13 bases between them. From germline, CDR1 is SGHTA and CDR2 FQGNSA. The chain's CDR3 is CASSTWTVTGNTIYF. The CDR3 nucleotides are TGTGCCAGCAGCACGTGGACAGTTACTGGAAACACCATATATTTT.

This clonotype was seen many times. V usage is TRBV27 and J usage is TRBJ2-3, with a tentative D call TRBD2 (7 bases). The CDR3 is made up of 15 amino acids. Trimming cost V 5 bases and J 0 bases, with 12 bases left between them. Germline CDR1 MNHEY, CDR2 SMNVEV (reference sequence). CDR3 nucleotide sequence: TGTGCCAGCAGTCGGAGGGGGGGGAGCACAGATACGCAGTATTTT. Protein sequence: CASSRRGGSTDTQYF.

The chain is built from TRBV5-5 and TRBJ2-1; 9 nucleotides line up with TRBD1. Germline V CDR1 and CDR2: SGHKS, YYEKEE (reference sequence). After removal of 3 bases from V and 5 bases from J, the junction contained 6 bases not matched to a gene. CDR3 size: 15 residues. CDR3: CASSWDREFNNEQFF. The CDR3 bases are TGTGCCAGCAGCTGGGACAGGGAATTTAACAATGAGCAGTTCTTC.